This TCR beta chain was documented in a study of tumor-infiltrating lymphocytes in primary liver carcinoma. Taking roughly 20-34 mg of unsorted bulk tissue, the authors co-extracted RNA and DNA. As to this clonotype: One junction end does not reproduce the germline sequence, and a read error may be involved.

From germline, CDR1 is MNHEY and CDR2 SVGEGT. This CDR3 region has 16 residues. Making TCR beta cDNA involved approximately 510 ng total RNA and a constant-region primer. Three nested multiplex PCR rounds of slightly modified ARM-PCR generated TCR beta libraries. The two initial PCR rounds, about 9 cycles each, used TRBV1-TRBV30 forward and C-beta reverse primers. Each CDR3 protein is one row after TCRdb ran MiXCR on the multiplex PCR reads. The sample holds fewer than 250,000 distinct CDR3 sequences, about 85% seen once. The sequence was collected from a man between 40 and 49 years old with primary liver carcinoma and hepatitis B virus infection. The sample was tumor tissue from primary liver carcinoma. The chain recombines TRBV6-2 or TRBV6-3 with TRBJ2-1, with TRBD1 matching over 9 bases. This chain's CDR3 is CVSSSPGQGTYNKQFF. The DNA for the CDR3 is TGTGTCAGCAGCTCCCCGGGACAGGGTACCTACAATAAGCAGTTCTTC.